These T cell receptor beta chains were read from a single sample in a study of T cell responses to AZD1222 COVID-19 vaccine. Repertoires were generated with immunoSEQ multiplex PCR, while TCRdb's copy carries only in-frame clones and drops some. The data hold roughly 160,000 clones, with 85% to 95% observed a single time. The sequenced sample was peripheral blood, obtained on day 0 of AZD1222 vaccination. All receptors come from an adult in good health. CDR3s include the opening cysteine and the closing phenylalanine or tryptophan. D genes are given only for firm matches. Size values are once, few and many counts, or a class for expanded clones, and some rows have none.

D gene: TRBD1; V gene: TRBV2; clone size: NA; J gene: TRBJ1-2; CDR3 protein: CASSEEGARDVDGYTF; CDR3 DNA: TGTGCCAGCAGTGAAGAGGGGGCGCGGGATGTGGATGGCTACACCTTC
D gene: NA; V gene: TRBV13; clone size: NA; J gene: TRBJ2-1; CDR3 protein: CASSLSRLARAMHEQFF; CDR3 DNA: TGTGCCAGCAGCTTAAGCCGGCTAGCGCGGGCGATGCATGAGCAGTTCTTC
D gene: NA; V gene: TRBV7-9; clone size: NA; J gene: TRBJ1-2; CDR3 protein: CASSHQERSYTF; CDR3 DNA: TGTGCCAGCAGCCATCAGGAACGAAGCTACACCTTC
D gene: TRBD1; V gene: TRBV19; clone size: NA; J gene: TRBJ1-1; CDR3 protein: CASSYGTGDTNTEAFF; CDR3 DNA: TGTGCCAGTAGTTATGGGACAGGGGATACGAACACTGAAGCTTTCTTT
D gene: NA; V gene: TRBV7-3; clone size: few; J gene: TRBJ2-7; CDR3 protein: CASSLTAGSGSYF; CDR3 DNA: TGTGCCAGCAGCTTAACGGCAGGATCCGGTTCATACTTC
D gene: TRBD2; V gene: TRBV5-1; clone size: NA; J gene: TRBJ2-3; CDR3 protein: CASSLAQIAGDTQYF; CDR3 DNA: TGCGCCAGCAGCTTGGCCCAGATAGCGGGGGATACGCAGTATTTT
D gene: NA; V gene: TRBV28; clone size: NA; J gene: TRBJ1-4; CDR3 protein: CATHRASNEKLFF; CDR3 DNA: TGTGCCACCCACAGGGCTAGTAATGAAAAACTGTTTTTT
D gene: TRBD1; V gene: TRBV11-2; clone size: NA; J gene: TRBJ2-5; CDR3 protein: CASRSLIRGTGETQYF; CDR3 DNA: TGTGCCAGCAGGTCACTCATAAGAGGGACAGGAGAGACCCAGTACTTC
D gene: NA; V gene: TRBV3-1/TRBV3-2; clone size: NA; J gene: TRBJ2-6; CDR3 protein: CASSPSPRSGANVLTF; CDR3 DNA: TGTGCCAGCAGTCCATCCCCCCGGTCTGGGGCCAACGTCCTGACTTTC
D gene: NA; V gene: TRBV7-9; clone size: once; J gene: TRBJ2-5; CDR3 protein: CATGGASVGETQYF; CDR3 DNA: TGTGCTACAGGGGGGGCTTCTGTCGGGGAGACCCAGTACTTC
D gene: TRBD2; V gene: TRBV7-3; clone size: NA; J gene: TRBJ2-3; CDR3 protein: CASSLKRGGTDTQYF; CDR3 DNA: TGTGCCAGCAGCCTCAAGCGGGGGGGCACAGATACGCAGTATTTT
D gene: NA; V gene: TRBV6-6; clone size: NA; J gene: TRBJ1-4; CDR3 protein: CASSSRVGDEKLFF; CDR3 DNA: TGTGCCAGCAGTTCTCGAGTTGGGGACGAAAAACTGTTTTTT
D gene: TRBD1; V gene: TRBV5-8; clone size: once; J gene: TRBJ2-3; CDR3 protein: CASSAPGGSDRTQYF; CDR3 DNA: TGTGCCAGCAGCGCACCAGGGGGCTCGGATCGTACGCAGTATTTT
D gene: NA; V gene: TRBV7-8; clone size: NA; J gene: TRBJ1-5; CDR3 protein: CASSLGGLRGQPQHF; CDR3 DNA: TGTGCCAGCAGCTTGGGTGGGCTTCGCGGTCAGCCCCAGCATTTT
D gene: NA; V gene: TRBV6-5; clone size: NA; J gene: TRBJ1-2; CDR3 protein: CASSPQGNYGYTF; CDR3 DNA: TGTGCCAGCAGCCCGCAGGGAAATTATGGCTACACCTTC
D gene: TRBD1; V gene: TRBV5-1; clone size: NA; J gene: TRBJ2-3; CDR3 protein: CASSPDRGTDTQYF; CDR3 DNA: TGCGCCAGCAGCCCGGACAGGGGAACAGATACGCAGTATTTT
D gene: NA; V gene: TRBV7-9; clone size: NA; J gene: TRBJ1-3; CDR3 protein: CASSLEAGSGNTIYF; CDR3 DNA: TGTGCCAGCAGCTTAGAGGCGGGCTCTGGAAACACCATATATTTT
D gene: TRBD1; V gene: TRBV7-3; clone size: NA; J gene: TRBJ2-2; CDR3 protein: CASSTGDTGELFF; CDR3 DNA: TGTGCCAGCAGTACAGGGGACACCGGGGAGCTGTTTTTT
D gene: TRBD2; V gene: TRBV5-1; clone size: NA; J gene: TRBJ2-7; CDR3 protein: CASSSYSGGVYEQYF; CDR3 DNA: TGCGCCAGCAGCAGTTATAGCGGGGGTGTATACGAGCAGTACTTC
D gene: NA; V gene: TRBV6-6; clone size: NA; J gene: TRBJ1-5; CDR3 protein: CASSYWGEGQPQHF; CDR3 DNA: TGTGCCAGCAGTTACTGGGGGGAGGGTCAGCCCCAGCATTTT
D gene: NA; V gene: TRBV5-5; clone size: once; J gene: TRBJ1-5; CDR3 protein: CATADRPNSNQPQHF; CDR3 DNA: TGTGCCACCGCGGACAGACCAAATAGCAATCAGCCCCAGCATTTT
D gene: NA; V gene: TRBV6-6; clone size: NA; J gene: TRBJ1-3; CDR3 protein: CASSQAGQSSGNTIYF; CDR3 DNA: TGTGCCAGCAGCCAGGCAGGACAAAGCTCTGGAAACACCATATATTTT
D gene: TRBD1; V gene: TRBV7-9; clone size: NA; J gene: TRBJ1-4; CDR3 protein: CASSSRVDGTGGYEKLFF; CDR3 DNA: TGTGCCAGCAGCTCCAGGGTAGACGGGACAGGGGGTTATGAAAAACTGTTTTTT
D gene: TRBD2; V gene: TRBV10-3; clone size: NA; J gene: TRBJ2-5; CDR3 protein: CAISDASGGQETQYF; CDR3 DNA: TGTGCCATCAGTGATGCTAGCGGGGGCCAAGAGACCCAGTACTTC
D gene: TRBD1; V gene: TRBV20-1; clone size: once; J gene: TRBJ1-2; CDR3 protein: CRAGQDYGYTF; CDR3 DNA: TGCAGGGCTGGACAGGATTATGGCTACACCTTC
D gene: NA; V gene: TRBV5-1; clone size: NA; J gene: TRBJ1-1; CDR3 protein: CASRRGRETEAFF; CDR3 DNA: TGCGCCAGCAGGAGGGGTAGGGAGACTGAAGCTTTCTTT
D gene: NA; V gene: TRBV6-1; clone size: NA; J gene: TRBJ1-5; CDR3 protein: CASSELVVGGNQPQHF; CDR3 DNA: TGTGCCAGCAGTGAATTGGTTGTAGGGGGCAATCAGCCCCAGCATTTT
D gene: NA; V gene: TRBV12-3/TRBV12-4; clone size: NA; J gene: TRBJ2-5; CDR3 protein: CASSSTGQETQYF; CDR3 DNA: TGTGCCAGCAGTTCAACAGGGCAAGAGACCCAGTACTTC
D gene: TRBD1; V gene: TRBV4-1; clone size: once; J gene: TRBJ1-2; CDR3 protein: CASSSSGTGRDGYTF; CDR3 DNA: TGCGCCAGCAGCAGCTCCGGGACAGGGAGAGATGGCTACACCTTC
D gene: TRBD1; V gene: TRBV18; clone size: NA; J gene: TRBJ2-3; CDR3 protein: CASSRTGEGTDTQYF; CDR3 DNA: TGTGCCAGCTCACGGACAGGGGAGGGCACAGATACGCAGTATTTT
D gene: NA; V gene: TRBV6-2/TRBV6-3; clone size: NA; J gene: TRBJ1-5; CDR3 protein: CASSSRNQPQHF; CDR3 DNA: TGTGCCAGCAGTTCCAGAAATCAGCCCCAGCATTTT
D gene: NA; V gene: TRBV6-2/TRBV6-3; clone size: NA; J gene: TRBJ2-3; CDR3 protein: CASSYSSSDYTDTQYF; CDR3 DNA: TGTGCCAGCAGTTACTCGAGTTCCGACTACACAGATACGCAGTATTTT
D gene: NA; V gene: TRBV4-3; clone size: once; J gene: TRBJ2-7; CDR3 protein: CASSRSIPTGGAYEQYF; CDR3 DNA: TGCGCCAGCAGCCGATCCATTCCAACAGGGGGGGCCTACGAGCAGTACTTC
D gene: NA; V gene: TRBV21-1; clone size: NA; J gene: TRBJ2-2; CDR3 protein: CASSKDHRGEVNTGELFF; CDR3 DNA: TGTGCCAGCAGCAAAGATCACAGAGGGGAGGTGAACACCGGGGAGCTGTTTTTT
D gene: NA; V gene: TRBV3-1/TRBV3-2; clone size: few; J gene: TRBJ2-1; CDR3 protein: CASRFRGSSYNEQFF; CDR3 DNA: TGTGCCAGCAGATTTAGGGGGAGCTCCTACAATGAGCAGTTCTTC
D gene: NA; V gene: TRBV30; clone size: NA; J gene: TRBJ2-1; CDR3 protein: CAWSVLMRDEQFF; CDR3 DNA: TGTGCCTGGAGTGTACTGATGAGAGACGAGCAGTTCTTC
D gene: NA; V gene: TRBV4-1; clone size: NA; J gene: TRBJ1-1; CDR3 protein: CASSQDAAGLMNTEAFF; CDR3 DNA: TGCGCCAGCAGCCAAGATGCGGCGGGGCTCATGAACACTGAAGCTTTCTTT
D gene: NA; V gene: TRBV19; clone size: NA; J gene: TRBJ1-2; CDR3 protein: CASSIDPFYGYTF; CDR3 DNA: TGTGCCAGTAGTATAGATCCCTTCTATGGCTACACCTTC
D gene: TRBD1; V gene: TRBV10-3; clone size: NA; J gene: TRBJ1-6; CDR3 protein: CAISAGTGGTVIGSPLHF; CDR3 DNA: TGTGCCATCAGTGCCGGGACAGGGGGAACAGTAATAGGGTCACCCCTCCACTTT
D gene: TRBD1; V gene: TRBV5-1; clone size: NA; J gene: TRBJ1-5; CDR3 protein: CASSLEGTGHQPQHF; CDR3 DNA: TGCGCCAGCAGCTTGGAGGGGACAGGGCATCAGCCCCAGCATTTT
D gene: NA; V gene: TRBV7-3; clone size: NA; J gene: TRBJ2-6; CDR3 protein: CASSPRPRDTPQSGANVLTF; CDR3 DNA: TGTGCCAGCAGTCCCCGCCCCCGGGACACACCTCAGTCTGGGGCCAACGTCCTGACTTTC
D gene: TRBD2; V gene: TRBV7-3; clone size: NA; J gene: TRBJ2-5; CDR3 protein: CASSLRATGVAGGGREETQYF; CDR3 DNA: TGTGCCAGCAGCTTAAGGGCCACTGGAGTAGCGGGGGGCGGACGGGAAGAGACCCAGTACTTC
D gene: NA; V gene: TRBV6-5; clone size: NA; J gene: TRBJ1-2; CDR3 protein: CASSYSAREGYGYTF; CDR3 DNA: TGTGCCAGCAGTTACTCGGCCAGGGAGGGCTATGGCTACACCTTC
D gene: NA; V gene: TRBV7-9; clone size: once; J gene: TRBJ1-1; CDR3 protein: CASSPPNTVNTEAFF; CDR3 DNA: TGTGCCAGCAGCCCCCCGAATACAGTGAACACTGAAGCTTTCTTT
D gene: TRBD2; V gene: TRBV6-4; clone size: NA; J gene: TRBJ2-1; CDR3 protein: CASSGGASGGSYNEQFF; CDR3 DNA: TGTGCCAGCAGTGGCGGGGCTAGCGGGGGCTCGTACAATGAGCAGTTCTTC
D gene: NA; V gene: TRBV7-9; clone size: NA; J gene: TRBJ1-1; CDR3 protein: CASSLRDVQAFF; CDR3 DNA: TGTGCCAGCAGCCTCAGGGACGTGCAAGCTTTCTTT
D gene: NA; V gene: TRBV9; clone size: NA; J gene: TRBJ1-6; CDR3 protein: CASSVVGGNSPLHF; CDR3 DNA: TGTGCCAGCAGCGTAGTAGGGGGAAATTCACCCCTCCACTTT
D gene: TRBD1; V gene: TRBV27; clone size: many; J gene: TRBJ2-2; CDR3 protein: CASGQGKDTGELFF; CDR3 DNA: TGTGCCAGCGGACAGGGGAAGGACACCGGGGAGCTGTTTTTT
D gene: NA; V gene: TRBV19; clone size: NA; J gene: TRBJ1-6; CDR3 protein: CASSSSRTGNSPLHF; CDR3 DNA: TGTGCCAGTAGTAGCTCGAGGACGGGAAATTCACCCCTCCACTTT
D gene: NA; V gene: TRBV9; clone size: once; J gene: TRBJ2-2; CDR3 protein: CASSEKIGTSNTGELFF; CDR3 DNA: TGTGCCAGCAGCGAGAAGATAGGGACTTCGAACACCGGGGAGCTGTTTTTT
D gene: TRBD1; V gene: TRBV2; clone size: NA; J gene: TRBJ1-1; CDR3 protein: CASTGRGHTEAFF; CDR3 DNA: TGTGCCAGCACCGGCAGGGGGCACACTGAAGCTTTCTTT
D gene: TRBD1; V gene: TRBV5-1; clone size: NA; J gene: TRBJ1-1; CDR3 protein: CASSVRTGVTEAFF; CDR3 DNA: TGCGCCAGCAGCGTCCGGACAGGGGTCACTGAAGCTTTCTTT
D gene: TRBD2; V gene: TRBV10-2; clone size: NA; J gene: TRBJ2-3; CDR3 protein: CASSESSGGPTDTQYF; CDR3 DNA: TGCGCCAGCAGTGAGTCCAGCGGGGGGCCCACAGATACGCAGTATTTT
D gene: NA; V gene: TRBV15; clone size: few; J gene: TRBJ1-2; CDR3 protein: CATSREFGRNYGYTF; CDR3 DNA: TGTGCCACCAGCAGAGAGTTCGGGAGAAACTATGGCTACACCTTC
D gene: NA; V gene: TRBV30; clone size: NA; J gene: TRBJ1-6; CDR3 protein: CAWSVQAGTTHSPLHF; CDR3 DNA: TGTGCCTGGAGTGTTCAGGCGGGCACAACCCATTCACCCCTCCACTTT
D gene: NA; V gene: TRBV15; clone size: NA; J gene: TRBJ1-5; CDR3 protein: CATSRRHGMDQPQHF; CDR3 DNA: TGTGCCACCAGCAGAAGACACGGGATGGATCAGCCCCAGCATTTT
D gene: NA; V gene: TRBV7-9; clone size: NA; J gene: TRBJ1-3; CDR3 protein: CASSFQGLSGNTIYF; CDR3 DNA: TGTGCCAGCAGCTTTCAGGGTCTCTCTGGAAACACCATATATTTT
D gene: TRBD1; V gene: TRBV3-1/TRBV3-2; clone size: NA; J gene: TRBJ2-5; CDR3 protein: CASSQSDRGEETQYF; CDR3 DNA: TGTGCCAGCAGCCAATCGGACAGGGGAGAAGAGACCCAGTACTTC
D gene: NA; V gene: TRBV5-6; clone size: NA; J gene: TRBJ2-1; CDR3 protein: CASSLDRRNEQFF; CDR3 DNA: TGTGCCAGCAGCTTGGACAGGAGGAATGAGCAGTTCTTC